This entry lists 26 T cell receptor beta chains sequenced from one sample in a study of CD8 T cells in Susac syndrome. An amount of RNA that ranged from roughly 0.45 to 1 ug was reverse transcribed with random hexamers. A single record per CDR3 protein comes from TCRdb applying MiXCR to the immunoSEQ multiplex PCR reads. In the table there are under 150,000 distinct CDR3 sequences, about 90% of which are singletons. The sequenced material came from CD8+ T cells from PBMCs. The receptors here all came from a human donor with multiple sclerosis.

This sequence joins TRBV10-3 and TRBJ1-1, with no clear D. This CDR3 spans 15 amino acids. Germline V CDR1 and CDR2: ENHRY, SYGVKD. The V and J ends lost 6 bases and 0 bases respectively, with 14 bases between them. The CDR3 protein is CAIRDGPTMNTEAFF. CDR3 nucleotides: TGTGCCATCAGGGACGGGCCGACAATGAACACTGAAGCTTTCTTT.

The chain has TRBV29-1 and TRBJ2-2, with 7 positions matching TRBD1. This CDR3 is 13 amino acids long. From germline, CDR1 is SQVTM and CDR2 ANQGSEA. Trimming took 6 bases from V and 0 from J; bases not matched to a gene: 1. In nucleotides, the CDR3 is TGCAGCGTCGGACAGGCGAACACCGGGGAGCTGTTTTTT. Amino acid sequence: CSVGQANTGELFF.

This rearrangement joins TRBV27 to TRBJ1-1, with 7 bases aligning to TRBD1. With V trimmed by 0 bases and J by 2 bases, 3 bases remained unmatched. Germline CDR1 is MNHEY and CDR2 is SMNVEV (reference sequence). This CDR3 contains 15 residues. The CDR3 DNA is TGTGCCAGCAGTTTATCGTGGACAGGCAACACTGAAGCTTTCTTT. This codes for CASSLSWTGNTEAFF.

The genes are TRBV6-2 or TRBV6-3 and TRBJ1-1; D possibly corresponds to TRBD1 (5 bases). V lost 6 bases, J lost 5 bases, and 13 bases lay in between. Per the germline V gene, CDR1 is MNHEY and CDR2 is SVGEGT. This CDR3 comprises 13 residues. This CDR3 reads CASSPGRVTEAFF. The CDR3 DNA is TGTGCCAGCAGCCCCGGCAGGGTGACTGAAGCTTTCTTT.

V and J are TRBV20-1 and TRBJ2-1; 11 bases fit TRBD2. CDR3 length: 19 residues. Germline-derived CDR1 and CDR2 are DFQATT and SNEGSKA (reference sequence). V shed 0 bases, J shed 0 bases, and the junction held 10 bases outside the gene matches. DNA for the CDR3: TGCAGTGCTAGAGACTTTAGCGGGAGGGCCTCCCTCTCCTACAATGAGCAGTTCTTC. Residues: CSARDFSGRASLSYNEQFF.

This sequence joins TRBV2 and TRBJ1-1, with D uncertain. CDR1 and CDR2 (germline): SNHLY, FYNNEI. V was cut by 8 bases and J by 0 bases, with 7 bases left in between. The CDR3 length is 12 residues. As DNA, the CDR3 is TGTGCCAGCTTGGAGTTGAACACTGAAGCTTTCTTT. This codes for CASLELNTEAFF.

This clonotype was seen a single time. The rearrangement links TRBV7-6 to TRBJ2-7; D not certain. V lost 1 base to trimming and J lost 3 bases, with 10 bases between them. Germline-derived CDR1 and CDR2 are SGHVS and FNYEAQ. The CDR3 sequence is 14 residues long. CDR3 bases: TGTGCCAGCAGCTTAGATCCGGAGATCTACGAGCAGTACTTC. Translating it yields CASSLDPEIYEQYF. The whole variable domain, remainder taken from reference TRBV7-6 and TRBJ2-7, is GAGVSQSPRYKVTKRGQDVALRCDPISGHVSLYWYRQALGQGPEFLTYFNYEAQQDKSGLPNDRFSAERPEGSISTLTIQRTEQRDSAMYRCASSLDPEIYEQYFGPGTRLTVT.

The rearrangement links TRBV6-1 to TRBJ2-1, with TRBD1 matching 9 bases. V shed 6 bases and J 5 bases; nucleotides not matched to a gene: 8. CDR3 length equals 15 residues. Germline V gives CDR1 MNHNS, CDR2 SASEGT. CDR3 protein: CASRNRGQPHNEQFF. CDR3 coding DNA: TGTGCCAGCAGGAACAGGGGGCAGCCCCACAATGAGCAGTTCTTC.

The sample holds one count of this clonotype. J is TRBJ2-1 and V is TRBV28; weak D call: TRBD2 (5 bases). The length of the CDR3 is 16 residues. With 5 bases removed from V and 6 bases from J, the gap between germline ends came to 20 bases. The germline V gene encodes CDR1 MDHEN and CDR2 SYDVKM. CDR3 nucleotides: TGTGCCAGCAGTCCTTCTTCCGGGATGGGGATCAATGAGCAGTTCTTC. Translation gives CASSPSSGMGINEQFF.

The chain carries TRBV4-2 and TRBJ2-1; D gene ambiguous. The length of the CDR3 is 12 residues. V was cut by 0 bases and J by 9 bases, with 6 bases left in between. Per the germline V gene, CDR1 is LGHNA and CDR2 is YNFKEQ. DNA of the CDR3: TGTGCCAGCAGCCAAGATAGTTCTGAGCAGTTCTTC. As protein: CASSQDSSEQFF.

V usage is TRBV20-1 and J usage is TRBJ2-1; D could derive from TRBD1 or TRBD2 (5 bases each). This CDR3 has 13 residues. The V end lost 5 bases, the J end lost 8 bases, and 16 bases lay between the germline ends. Germline V gives CDR1 DFQATT, CDR2 SNEGSKA (reference sequence). The CDR3 DNA reads as TGCAGTGCTGGGGACCTCGAAGGTCATGAGCAGTTCTTC. It specifies CSAGDLEGHEQFF.

V and J are TRBV29-1 and TRBJ2-6; the D is unclear. Germline assignment: CDR1 SQVTM and CDR2 ANQGSEA. The CDR3 length is 19 residues. The V gene lost 0 bases and the J gene lost 4 bases, with 22 bases spanning the gap. The CDR3 sequence is CSVEDWNGSKVSGANVLTF. Here the CDR3 DNA reads TGCAGCGTTGAAGATTGGAATGGGTCAAAGGTGAGCGGGGCCAACGTCCTGACTTTC. The full variable domain, rest sourced from reference TRBV29-1 and TRBJ2-6, is SAVISQKPSRDICQRGTSLTIQCQVDSQVTMMFWYRQQPGQSLTLIATANQGSEATYESGFVIDKFPISRPNLTFSTLTVSNMSPEDSSIYLCSVEDWNGSKVSGANVLTFGAGSRLTVL.

The chain employs TRBV6-4 and TRBJ2-2; no reliable D call. Trimming left V 3 bases short and J 5 bases short, with 10 bases between. The length of the CDR3 is 14 residues. The germline V gene encodes CDR1 MRHNA and CDR2 SNTAGT. CDR3 nucleotide sequence: TGTGCCAGCAGTGAAAGGGCCCAAACCGGGGAGCTGTTTTTT. Amino acids: CASSERAQTGELFF.

This chain links TRBV27 with TRBJ2-2; 8 bases match TRBD1. The CDR3 is 18 residues long. The V segment lost 4 bases and the J segment 0 bases; nucleotides outside the gene matches: 10. Germline V gene lookup returns CDR1 MNHEY and CDR2 SMNVEV (reference sequence). CDR3 loop: CASSSFGGQEANTGELFF. The CDR3, as DNA: TGTGCCAGCAGTTCGTTCGGGGGACAGGAGGCGAACACCGGGGAGCTGTTTTTT.

This chain connects TRBV5-1 to TRBJ2-7; D not resolved. Germline V gives CDR1 SGHRS, CDR2 YFSETQ. This CDR3 contains 13 residues. Trimming took 0 bases from V and 6 from J, leaving 10 bases between them. The CDR3 loop is CASSLAEVSEQYF. The CDR3 DNA reads TGCGCCAGCAGCTTGGCCGAGGTATCCGAGCAGTACTTC.

The V call is TRBV12-3 or TRBV12-4, the J call TRBJ2-4; 12 bases are a match to TRBD1. CDR3 length: 19 amino acids. The V segment lost 3 bases and the J segment 0 bases; nucleotides outside the gene matches: 9. The CDR3 sequence is CASSFPGTGGPLAKNIQYF. CDR3 bases: TGTGCCAGCAGTTTCCCCGGGACAGGGGGCCCTTTAGCCAAAAACATTCAGTACTTC.

This chain uses TRBV27 with TRBJ1-2; D is unresolved. CDR1 is MNHEY, CDR2 SMNVEV, per germline (reference sequence). This CDR3 comprises 13 residues. V was clipped by 3 bases and J by 3 bases, with 8 bases between them. Written as DNA, the CDR3 is TGTGCCAGCAGTTTCGGCGGTGACTATGGCTACACCTTC. This codes for CASSFGGDYGYTF.

For the CDR3, the DNA is TGCAGCGTTGATAAGGGGTACTATGGCTACACCTTC. This sequence encodes CSVDKGYYGYTF. V usage is TRBV29-1 and J usage is TRBJ1-2; TRBD1 might be the D (5 bases). V lost 3 bases, J lost 3 bases, and 8 bases lay in between. The V gene's germline CDR1 is SQVTM and CDR2 ANQGSEA. This CDR3 comprises 12 residues.

V gene TRBV7-9 combines with J gene TRBJ2-7; 15 bases match TRBD2. The V gene's germline CDR1 is SEHNR and CDR2 FQNEAQ (reference sequence). Germline trimming cut 8 bases from V and 3 bases from J; bases unmatched to any gene: 14. The CDR3 has 18 amino acids. DNA of the CDR3: TGTGCCAGCCATGGGGGACTAGCGGGAGGTAGAACAGACTACGAGCAGTACTTC. Translated: CASHGGLAGGRTDYEQYF.

The rearrangement joins TRBV30 to TRBJ2-7, with D unresolved. From germline, CDR1 is GTSNPN and CDR2 SVGIG (reference sequence). Deletions cut 5 bases from V and 3 bases from J, with 8 bases between. The CDR3 spans 11 residues. In DNA form, the CDR3 reads TGTGCCTGGGCCGACGGCTACGAGCAGTACTTC. Encoded protein: CAWADGYEQYF.

CDR3: CASRSGHVLTDTQYF. The CDR3 nucleotides read TGTGCCAGTAGATCGGGACATGTGCTCACAGATACGCAGTATTTT. The chain joins TRBV19 to TRBJ2-3, with D possibly matching TRBD1 (6 bases). The germline V gene has CDR1 LNHDA and CDR2 SQIVND (reference sequence). V lost 6 bases and J lost 2, with 15 bases in between. The length of the CDR3 is 15 residues.

J is TRBJ2-5 and V is TRBV4-1, with 8 bases fitting TRBD2. The length of the CDR3 is 16 residues. Looked up from germline, CDR1 is MGHRA and CDR2 is YSYEKL. The V and J ends lost 1 base and 5 bases, in that order; junction bases with no gene match: 9. The CDR3 DNA reads as TGCGCCAGCAGCCAAGGGACTAGCCTCCTGGGGGAGACCCAGTACTTC. This codes for CASSQGTSLLGETQYF.

The chain joins TRBV4-3 to TRBJ2-1; D possibly corresponds to TRBD1 (5 bases). Deletions cut 4 bases from V and 5 bases from J, with 12 bases between. Germline lookup yields CDR1 LGHNA and CDR2 YSLEER. The CDR3 extends over 14 amino acids. The CDR3 is CASSLRVADNEQFF. In DNA form, the CDR3 reads TGCGCCAGCAGCCTCAGGGTCGCGGACAATGAGCAGTTCTTC.

This clonotype was seen just once. The gene calls are TRBV29-1 and TRBJ1-2; D is unclear. Trimming removed 2 bases from V and 1 base from J, with 14 bases in between. The CDR3 loop spans 15 amino acids. CDR1 SQVTM and CDR2 ANQGSEA come from the germline V gene. The chain's CDR3 is CSVELPPDFNYGYTF. The CDR3 nucleotides are TGCAGCGTTGAATTACCGCCCGACTTTAACTATGGCTACACCTTC.

The V and J genes are TRBV27 and TRBJ2-7; D gene uncertain. The CDR3 length is 12 residues. The V end lost 3 bases, the J end lost 3 bases, and 6 bases lay between the germline ends. Germline CDR1 reads MNHEY; CDR2 reads SMNVEV (reference sequence). This chain's CDR3 is CASSLRGYEQYF. The CDR3 DNA reads as TGTGCCAGCAGTTTGCGCGGCTACGAGCAGTACTTC.

This chain uses TRBV28 with TRBJ1-2; TRBD1 might be the D (6 bases). Germline V gene data show CDR1 as MDHEN and CDR2 as SYDVKM. CDR3 length: 12 residues. Trimming took 5 bases from V and 8 from J, leaving 12 bases between them. The CDR3 coding sequence is TGTGCCAGCAGTCTCAGGGGTGGAGGCTACACCTTC. It is translated as CASSLRGGGYTF.